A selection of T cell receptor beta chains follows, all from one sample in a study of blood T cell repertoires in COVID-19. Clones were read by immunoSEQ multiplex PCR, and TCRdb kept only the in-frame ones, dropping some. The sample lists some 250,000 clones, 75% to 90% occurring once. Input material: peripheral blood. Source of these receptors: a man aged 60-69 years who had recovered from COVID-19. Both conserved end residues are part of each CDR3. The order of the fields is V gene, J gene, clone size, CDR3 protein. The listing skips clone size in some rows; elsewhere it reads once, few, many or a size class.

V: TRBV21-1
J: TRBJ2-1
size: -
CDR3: CASSASGLAGSYNEQFF

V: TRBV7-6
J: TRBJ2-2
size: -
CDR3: CASSSGGGRPGELFF

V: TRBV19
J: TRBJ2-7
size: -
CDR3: CASSASRGSEQYF

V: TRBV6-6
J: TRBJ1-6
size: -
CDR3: CASSLGSAPALHF

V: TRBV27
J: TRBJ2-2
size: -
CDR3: CASSRPRDRSTGELFF

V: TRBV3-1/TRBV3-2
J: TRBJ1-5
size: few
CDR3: CASSQDVQINQPQHF

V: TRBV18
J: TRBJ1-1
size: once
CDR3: CASSDSRTEAFF

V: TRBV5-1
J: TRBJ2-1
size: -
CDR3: CASSPGVINEQFF

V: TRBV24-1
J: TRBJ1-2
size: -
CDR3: CATSEPTGEGNYGYTF

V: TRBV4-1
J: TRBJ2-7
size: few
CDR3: CASSQLPGPQSEQYF

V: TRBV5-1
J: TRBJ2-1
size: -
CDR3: CASSFGQGADNEQFF

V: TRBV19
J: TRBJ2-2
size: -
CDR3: CASSIGGRGTGELFF

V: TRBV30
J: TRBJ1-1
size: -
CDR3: CAWSSLGRNTEAFF

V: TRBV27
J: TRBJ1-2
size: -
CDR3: CASRGTGETYGYTF

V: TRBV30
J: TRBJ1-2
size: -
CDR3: CAWSPTRNYGYTF

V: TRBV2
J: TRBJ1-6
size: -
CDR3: CASRADRSSYNSPLHF

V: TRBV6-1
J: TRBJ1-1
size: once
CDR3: CASSEFVVWVGQGYMNTEAFF

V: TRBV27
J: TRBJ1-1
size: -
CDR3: CASSLRPGRGRIPSEAFF

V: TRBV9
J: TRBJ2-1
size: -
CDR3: CASSAYNSGGRLSSYNEQFF

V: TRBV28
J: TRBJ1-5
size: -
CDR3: CASSVRDSMIQPQHF

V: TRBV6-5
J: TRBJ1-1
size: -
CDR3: CASKEGVNTEAFF

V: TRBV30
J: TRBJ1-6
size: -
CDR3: CAWSVRGGFYNSPLHF

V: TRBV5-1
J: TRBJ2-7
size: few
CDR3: CASSFTGTSGGALYEQYF

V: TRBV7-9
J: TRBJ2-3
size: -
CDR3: CASSPRTGLQTDTQYF

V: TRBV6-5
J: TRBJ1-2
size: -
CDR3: CASSYRDRAYGYTF

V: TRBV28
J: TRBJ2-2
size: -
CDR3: CASSTPGLAHTGELFF

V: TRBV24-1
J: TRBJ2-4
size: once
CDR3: CATSDAGGADIQYF

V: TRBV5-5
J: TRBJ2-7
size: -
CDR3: CASSPGEDSWRGEQYF

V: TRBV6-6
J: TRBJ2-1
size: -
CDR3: CASSYETSCFF

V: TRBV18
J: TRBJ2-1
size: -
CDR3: CASSPSGSRTNNEQFF

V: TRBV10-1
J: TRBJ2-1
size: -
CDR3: CASSESGASGDEQFF

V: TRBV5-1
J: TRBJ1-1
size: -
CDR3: CASSPYRPPNTEAFF

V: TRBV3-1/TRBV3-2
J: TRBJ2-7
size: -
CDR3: CASSQPSLAGSYEQYF

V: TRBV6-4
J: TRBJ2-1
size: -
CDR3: CASSISGGPYNEQFF

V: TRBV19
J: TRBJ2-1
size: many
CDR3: CASTGYNEQFF